The rows below give T cell receptor beta chains drawn from one sample of a study of blood T cell repertoires in COVID-19. Some clones are missing from TCRdb's copy, which holds only in-frame ones; the method was immunoSEQ multiplex PCR. The table has fewer than 350,000 clones, around 90% seen once. Specimen: peripheral blood. Receptors originate from a man aged 25 to 40 with COVID-19, enrolled during active disease. CDR3s include the opening cysteine and the closing phenylalanine or tryptophan. D genes are given only for firm matches. The size of a clone is reported for some rows only, either as once, few or many, or as a class for expanded clones.

D | size | J | V | CDR3 | DNA
TRBD2 | - | TRBJ2-5 | TRBV7-3 | CASSPLAGRRETQYF | TGTGCCAGCAGCCCACTAGCGGGCAGGAGAGAGACCCAGTACTTC
- | - | TRBJ2-1 | TRBV7-9 | CASSGFRRETYNEQFF | TGTGCCAGCAGCGGATTTAGGAGGGAGACTTACAATGAGCAGTTCTTC
TRBD1 | - | TRBJ1-1 | TRBV5-1 | CASSSRQGYTEAFF | TGCGCCAGCAGCTCGCGACAGGGCTACACTGAAGCTTTCTTT
TRBD1 | once | TRBJ2-5 | TRBV7-3 | CASSLVGQDLRYF | TGTGCCAGCAGCTTAGTTGGACAGGATTTACGGTACTTC
- | - | TRBJ2-7 | TRBV21-1 | CASSKASGGSYEQYF | TGTGCCAGCAGCAAAGCGTCAGGGGGAAGCTACGAGCAGTACTTC
TRBD1 | - | TRBJ2-5 | TRBV4-1 | CASRGGEGQGETQYF | TGCGCCAGCAGGGGGGGAGAGGGACAGGGGGAGACCCAGTACTTC
TRBD1 | - | TRBJ1-1 | TRBV6-5 | CASSYSGDRWAFF | TGTGCCAGCAGTTACTCGGGGGACAGGTGGGCTTTCTTT
TRBD2 | - | TRBJ2-2 | TRBV9 | CASSSYSGGNTGELFF | TGTGCCAGCAGCTCATATAGCGGGGGGAACACCGGGGAGCTGTTTTTT
- | - | TRBJ2-1 | TRBV2 | CASVLEAASNEQFF | TGTGCCAGCGTTCTAGAAGCGGCTTCCAATGAGCAGTTCTTC
- | - | TRBJ2-5 | TRBV27 | CATSYQETQYF | TGTGCCACCTCGTACCAAGAGACCCAGTACTTC
TRBD1 | - | TRBJ1-1 | TRBV5-1 | CASSSTGGNTEAFF | TGCGCCAGCAGCTCGACAGGGGGGAACACTGAAGCTTTCTTT
- | - | TRBJ1-6 | TRBV18 | CASSPRPWTAQSSYNSPLHF | TGTGCCAGCTCACCGCGACCCTGGACAGCCCAGAGCTCCTATAATTCACCCCTCCACTTT
TRBD1 | - | TRBJ2-1 | TRBV27 | CASRQRSGQYNNEQFF | TGTGCCAGCAGGCAGAGGTCGGGACAGTATAACAATGAGCAGTTCTTC
- | - | TRBJ2-1 | TRBV7-2 | CASSSDGTPWIDEQFF | TGTGCCAGCAGCTCGGACGGGACACCTTGGATAGATGAGCAGTTCTTC
- | - | TRBJ2-5 | TRBV5-1 | CASSSYRNQETQYF | TGCGCCAGCAGCTCCTACAGAAATCAAGAGACCCAGTACTTC
- | - | TRBJ1-1 | TRBV5-1 | CASRQFPMNTEAFF | TGCGCCAGTAGACAGTTCCCAATGAACACTGAAGCTTTCTTT
- | few | TRBJ2-3 | TRBV6-5 | CASVDTTTDTQYF | TGTGCCAGCGTGGACACAACCACAGATACGCAGTATTTT
TRBD1 | once | TRBJ2-7 | TRBV7-2 | CASSLTDRVSYEQYF | TGTGCCAGCAGCTTAACTGACAGGGTTTCCTACGAGCAGTACTTC
- | - | TRBJ1-1 | TRBV7-9 | CASSLGGQGTEAFF | TGTGCCAGCAGCTTAGGCGGGCAGGGGACTGAAGCTTTCTTT
TRBD1 | - | TRBJ2-5 | TRBV5-4 | CASSPPDRAQETQYF | TGTGCCAGCAGCCCCCCGGACAGGGCTCAAGAGACCCAGTACTTC
- | - | TRBJ2-5 | TRBV6-2/TRBV6-3 | CASSSGLHKKTQYF | TGTGCCAGCAGTTCGGGACTCCACAAGAAGACCCAGTACTTC
TRBD1 | - | TRBJ1-5 | TRBV7-2 | CASSPWAGGINQPQHF | TGTGCCAGCAGCCCGTGGGCAGGGGGCATCAATCAGCCCCAGCATTTT
- | - | TRBJ1-1 | TRBV3-1/TRBV3-2 | CASSPSGYGTEAFF | TGTGCCAGCAGCCCCTCGGGGTATGGCACTGAAGCTTTCTTT
TRBD1 | - | TRBJ1-2 | TRBV6-2/TRBV6-3 | CASSYGPAGGNYGYTF | TGTGCCAGCAGTTACGGTCCGGCAGGGGGTAACTATGGCTACACCTTC
TRBD1 | - | TRBJ1-3 | TRBV4-3 | CASSPAWGQSSGNTIYF | TGCGCCAGCAGCCCAGCTTGGGGACAGAGCTCTGGAAACACCATATATTTT
- | - | TRBJ1-1 | TRBV18 | CASSPSMTGNTEAFF | TGTGCCAGCTCGCCTTCTATGACAGGAAACACTGAAGCTTTCTTT
TRBD1 | - | TRBJ2-7 | TRBV11-2 | CASSSQGAGTYEQYF | TGTGCCAGCAGCTCCCAGGGGGCAGGAACCTACGAGCAGTACTTC
- | - | TRBJ2-3 | TRBV1 | CTSSQVGSGTGGTDTQYF | -
TRBD2 | - | TRBJ2-5 | TRBV9 | CASSDSGGAWETQYF | TGTGCCAGCAGTGATAGCGGGGGGGCTTGGGAGACCCAGTACTTC
TRBD1 | - | TRBJ1-2 | TRBV5-1 | CASDMGQGYGYTF | TGCGCCAGTGATATGGGACAGGGGTATGGCTACACCTTC
- | - | TRBJ2-7 | TRBV5-4 | CASSLSTGSYEQYF | TGTGCCAGCAGCTTATCCACGGGCTCCTACGAGCAGTACTTC
- | - | TRBJ2-7 | TRBV7-3 | CASSLAGTPFYEQYF | TGTGCCAGCAGCTTAGCAGGGACACCATTCTACGAGCAGTACTTC
TRBD1 | - | TRBJ2-5 | TRBV9 | CASSFSPTGVEETQYF | TGTGCCAGCAGCTTCTCCCCGACAGGGGTAGAGGAGACCCAGTACTTC
TRBD2 | once | TRBJ2-3 | TRBV6-4 | CAADDKTSGKGITDTQYF | TGTGCCGCCGACGATAAGACTAGCGGGAAGGGAATTACAGATACGCAGTATTTT
TRBD1 | - | TRBJ2-2 | TRBV6-5 | CASTRTGGGTGELFF | TGTGCCAGCACTCGGACAGGGGGCGGAACCGGGGAGCTGTTTTTT
- | - | TRBJ2-5 | TRBV27 | CASGERYQETQYF | TGTGCCAGCGGGGAGCGGTACCAAGAGACCCAGTACTTC